This T cell receptor (beta chain) was sequenced for a study of CD8+CD57+ T cells in acquired aplastic anemia. In regard to this clonotype: The antigen remains unidentified.

Unmatched junction bases numbered 4, after V lost 2 bases and J lost 3 bases. The CDR3 spans 14 residues. Germline-derived CDR1 and CDR2 are MNHEY and SVGAGI. By flow cytometry, patients selected for sequencing had shown an expansion of CD8+CD57+ cells. The enrolled patients all had severe acquired aplastic anemia. The template used for profiling TCR beta VDJ and CDR3 was genomic DNA. TCRdb ran MiXCR on the reads and lists one entry per CDR3 protein. The sample carries about 160,000 distinct CDR3 sequences, around 48% recorded once. Findings and caveats of the study: Patients and controls had in common twenty-nine CD8+ CDR3 sequences.

The chain uses TRBV6-5 and TRBJ2-7; 7 bases map to TRBD1. The clonotype comes from a human donor with aplastic anemia. The sample was sorted CD4+, CD8+, or CD8+CD57+ T cells (not recorded which) from PBMCs. CDR3: CASSYRDSRYEQYF. The DNA for the CDR3 is TGTGCCAGCAGTTACAGGGACAGTCGCTACGAGCAGTACTTC.